This entry features one T cell receptor beta chain sequence. Its antigen remains unidentified. The source of the sample is a study of cytomegalovirus exposure and HLA in healthy donors. The CDR3 consists of 15 residues. V was clipped by 6 bases and J by 5 bases; unmatched bases: 13. Germline CDR1 reads MNHEY; CDR2 reads SMNVEV (reference sequence). PCR primers comprised 60 Vbeta and 13 Jbeta primers. Assay used: immunoSEQ multiplex PCR; TCRdb lists only in-frame clones, some missing. The sample carries approximately 170,000 clones, roughly 80% recorded once. General study results and limits: Prior analysis indicated that the majority of TCR beta V segments exhibited productivity approximately 90% or approximately 30% of the time. One variant, a missense change in DCLRE1C, was linked in a later analysis to TCR beta V- and J-gene trimming.

Each donor was healthy, and each was a bone marrow donor. Input material: PBMCs. The J gene is TRBJ2-7, the V gene TRBV27; TRBD1 agrees at 7 bases. The sequence derives from a male donor in good health and CMV-seronegative. This CDR3 is CASRPEPGQSDEQYF. The CDR3 bases are TGTGCCAGCAGGCCTGAGCCGGGACAGAGCGACGAGCAGTACTTC.